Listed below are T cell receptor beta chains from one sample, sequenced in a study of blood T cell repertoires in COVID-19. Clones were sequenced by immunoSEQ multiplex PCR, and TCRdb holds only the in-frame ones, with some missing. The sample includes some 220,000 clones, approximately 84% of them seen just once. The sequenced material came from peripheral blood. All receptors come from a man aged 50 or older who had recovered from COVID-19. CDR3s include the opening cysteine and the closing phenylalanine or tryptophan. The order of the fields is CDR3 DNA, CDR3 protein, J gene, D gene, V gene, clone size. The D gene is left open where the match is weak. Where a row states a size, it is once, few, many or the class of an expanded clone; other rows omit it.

TGCAGCGTTGAAGTCGGAGGGCGCACTGAAGCTTTCTTT CSVEVGGRTEAFF TRBJ1-1 - TRBV29-1 -
TGTGCCAGTAGTGAAGCGGGAGCAACCTACAATGAGCAGTTCTTC CASSEAGATYNEQFF TRBJ2-1 TRBD2 TRBV19 few
TGCAGTGCTAGTAACGCCGCGGATACGCAGTATTTT CSASNAADTQYF TRBJ2-3 - TRBV20-1 once
TGTGCCAGTAGCGCGGGGTTCCTGGAAGAGCAGTACTTC CASSAGFLEEQYF TRBJ2-7 - TRBV19 -
TGTGCCAGCTCACCACAGGGGGCTGACGAAAAACTGTTTTTT CASSPQGADEKLFF TRBJ1-4 TRBD1 TRBV18 -
TGTGCCACCAGCAGAGAGTCATTGGGCCAGCAAAAAGAGACCCAGTACTTC CATSRESLGQQKETQYF TRBJ2-5 - TRBV15 -
TGTGCCAGCTCACCGGAACAGACCTCCTACGAGCAGTACTTC CASSPEQTSYEQYF TRBJ2-7 - TRBV18 -
TGCAGCTCCCAAGGACAGCCCCCAGTGCAGTTCTTC CSSQGQPPVQFF TRBJ2-1 - TRBV29-1 -
TGTGCCAGCAGCTCGCGCTCTCCCGGGACAGGGTGGGATGGCTACACCTTC CASSSRSPGTGWDGYTF TRBJ1-2 TRBD1 TRBV7-2 -
TGTGCCTGGAGTAGGGCCCCCCGGACAGTCAATGAGCAGTTCTTC CAWSRAPRTVNEQFF TRBJ2-1 - TRBV30 -
TGCGCCAGCAGCGCGGGTGACAACACAGATACGCAGTATTTT CASSAGDNTDTQYF TRBJ2-3 - TRBV5-1 -
TGTGCCAGCAGTTCCAGGGGGTCGAGCTCCTACGAGCAGTACTTC CASSSRGSSSYEQYF TRBJ2-7 TRBD1 TRBV28 -
TGCAGTGCTAGAGCTAACGATGGCTACACCTTC CSARANDGYTF TRBJ1-2 - TRBV20-1 -
TGTGCCAGTTCCAGTCCGGGAGCCAGTCTCTACGAGCAGTACTTC CASSSPGASLYEQYF TRBJ2-7 - TRBV6-5 -
TGTGCCAGCAGTTTAGGGGACAAGAGGTTCTATGGCTACACCTTC CASSLGDKRFYGYTF TRBJ1-2 - TRBV28 few
TGTGCCAGCAGGAGGGGACTAGCGGGAGGTGTGACCGGGGAGCTGTTTTTT CASRRGLAGGVTGELFF TRBJ2-2 TRBD2 TRBV27 -
TGTGCCAGCAATCTCCGGGGACACAACTACGAGCAGTACTTC CASNLRGHNYEQYF TRBJ2-7 - TRBV2 -
TGCAGCGCGACAGGGCACGAGCAGTACTTC CSATGHEQYF TRBJ2-7 TRBD1 TRBV20-1 -
TGCGCCAGCAGCTTGGTAGCAGGGTTCGGGGGAAACACCATATATTTT CASSLVAGFGGNTIYF TRBJ1-3 - TRBV5-1 once
TGTGCCAGCAGTGAGGAGTTTAATGAAAAACTGTTTTTT CASSEEFNEKLFF TRBJ1-4 - TRBV28 few
TGCGCCAGCAGCTTGAGAGGGGGCAGTGAGCAGTTCTTC CASSLRGGSEQFF TRBJ2-1 TRBD1 TRBV5-1 -
TGTGCCTGGAGTAACAGGGGAAATGAGCAGTTCTTC CAWSNRGNEQFF TRBJ2-1 TRBD1 TRBV30 -
TGTGCCAGTAAACACGGACCGCAGGGATATGGCTACACCTTC CASKHGPQGYGYTF TRBJ1-2 - TRBV19 -
TGTGCCAGCAGTTATAGCGGGACCTACGAGCAGTACTTC CASSYSGTYEQYF TRBJ2-7 TRBD2 TRBV6-5 -
TGCGCCAGCAGCTTACGAGCAGGGGTTGCAACTAATGAAAAACTGTTTTTT CASSLRAGVATNEKLFF TRBJ1-4 - TRBV5-1 -
TGTGCCAGTAGTAGCCCGCCCTTCGGACAGACGAACGGCGGGGAGCTGTTTTTT CASSSPPFGQTNGGELFF TRBJ2-2 - TRBV19 -
TGTGCCTGGAGTTTCACAGGGGGGCGCAATCAGCCCCAGCATTTT CAWSFTGGRNQPQHF TRBJ1-5 TRBD1 TRBV30 -
TGTGCCAGCAGCGGGGGACTAGCGGGAAGCTCTGGGGCCAACGTCCTGACTTTC CASSGGLAGSSGANVLTF TRBJ2-6 TRBD2 TRBV9 -
TGCAGCGTTCTACCGGGACAGGGATCTTTATTCACAGATACGCAGTATTTT CSVLPGQGSLFTDTQYF TRBJ2-3 TRBD1 TRBV29-1 -
TGTGCCAGCAGCCACGACCGGGACAGCAATTCCTACGAGCAGTACTTC CASSHDRDSNSYEQYF TRBJ2-7 TRBD1 TRBV4-2 -
TGCGCCAGCAGCCCCAATGACAGGGGAGGCACCGGGGAGCTGTTTTTT CASSPNDRGGTGELFF TRBJ2-2 TRBD1 TRBV5-1 -
TGTGCCAGCAGTTTCTCGGGATATAATTCACCCCTCCACTTT CASSFSGYNSPLHF TRBJ1-6 - TRBV27 -
TGTGCCAGCAGCGTAGATGGAGGGGAAACCTATGGCTACACCTTC CASSVDGGETYGYTF TRBJ1-2 - TRBV9 -
TGTGCCAGCAGTTTTATATCATCGGGGGAGCAGTACTTC CASSFISSGEQYF TRBJ2-7 - TRBV28 -
TGTGCCAGCAGACTCCTGACTAGCGGGACCCACAATGAGCAGTTCTTC CASRLLTSGTHNEQFF TRBJ2-1 TRBD2 TRBV7-9 -
TGTGCCAGCTCACGACAGGGGCCAGGCTCCTACGAGCAGTACTTC CASSRQGPGSYEQYF TRBJ2-7 TRBD1 TRBV18 -
TGTGCCAGCAGGGCCCTTACTAGCGGGAGAAGCAATGAGCAGTTCTTC CASRALTSGRSNEQFF TRBJ2-1 TRBD2 TRBV27 -
TGTGCCAGCAGCGGGCCCCTCGGAACCGGGGAGCTGTTTTTT CASSGPLGTGELFF TRBJ2-2 - TRBV7-8 -
TGTGCCAGCAGTGGCATGAACACTGAAGCTTTCTTT CASSGMNTEAFF TRBJ1-1 - TRBV27 -
TGTGCCAGCAGTTTTAGCGGGAGGGCCCGCACAGATACGCAGTATTTT CASSFSGRARTDTQYF TRBJ2-3 TRBD2 TRBV28 -
TGTGCCAGTAGTAGGAGTTTTCAAGTACAAGAGACCCAGTACTTC CASSRSFQVQETQYF TRBJ2-5 - TRBV19 -
TGTGCCAGCAGCCAAAACTACCTTGTACGGACAGATACGCAGTATTTT CASSQNYLVRTDTQYF TRBJ2-3 - TRBV14 -
TGTGCCAGCACCGAGGCGGGACCCCTCACCTTT CASTEAGPLTF TRBJ2-3 - TRBV2 -
TGTGCCAGCGAACTAGCCGGCGAGCAGTACTTC CASELAGEQYF TRBJ2-7 - TRBV18 few
TGCGCCAGCAGCTTGGGAGGGGGCGGGATCCTTTACGAGCAGTACTTC CASSLGGGGILYEQYF TRBJ2-7 - TRBV5-1 -
TGTGCCAGCAGCTGGGGGCGGACCTACGAGCAGTACTTC CASSWGRTYEQYF TRBJ2-7 - TRBV12-3/TRBV12-4 -
TGCGCCAGCAGTGATCTCCGGGACAGTCACTATGGCTACACCTTC CASSDLRDSHYGYTF TRBJ1-2 TRBD1 TRBV5-1 once
TGTGCCAGCAGTGCTACGGTGAACACTGAAGCTTTCTTT CASSATVNTEAFF TRBJ1-1 - TRBV12-3/TRBV12-4 -
TGTGCCAGCAGAAAGGACAGTTCCTACGAGCAGTACTTC CASRKDSSYEQYF TRBJ2-7 - TRBV2 -
TGTGCCAGCAGGAGACAGGGGGCCGGCAAAAACATTCAGTACTTC CASRRQGAGKNIQYF TRBJ2-4 TRBD1 TRBV2 -
TGTGCCAGCAGTGAAGCGGGCAGACAGTACGAGCAGTACTTC CASSEAGRQYEQYF TRBJ2-7 - TRBV6-1 -
TGTGCCAGCAGTGAACTAGCGGGAGGGCCGAATGAGCAGTTCTTC CASSELAGGPNEQFF TRBJ2-1 TRBD2 TRBV6-1 -
TGTGCCTGGAGTGCCTCCCGGGACTACCAAGAGACCCAGTACTTC CAWSASRDYQETQYF TRBJ2-5 - TRBV30 -